The TCR beta chain described here comes from a study of T cells after yellow fever vaccination. At least ten counts were recorded for this clonotype. Antigen specificity is unknown. The authors made TCR cDNA by 5'RACE template switching, adding a universal primer site and UMIs. Using its own MiXCR run on the 5' RACE reads, TCRdb lists one record per CDR3 protein. The sample consists of 200,000 to 250,000 distinct CDR3 sequences, around 7% of them appearing once. The CDR3 loop spans 16 amino acids. V gave up 3 bases and J gave up 4 bases; unmatched junction bases: 7. Per germline, CDR1 DFQATT and CDR2 SNEGSKA (reference sequence). The study, taken as a whole, reports: The study re-detected most primary-vaccination clones after the booster (around 96% CD4, 85% to 90% CD8). Repertoires sorted by FACS could include abundant clonotypes that are contaminants from the bulk population.

This specimen consisted of CD4+ T cells sorted from PBMCs, obtained 15 days after the yellow fever booster vaccination. The TCR originated in a man aged 30-40 years who received the YFV17D yellow fever vaccine. This chain uses TRBV20-1 with TRBJ2-1; TRBD2 agrees at 12 bases. As DNA, the CDR3 is TGCAGTGCTAGGACTAGCGGGAGTCATCGATACAATGAGCAGTTCTTC. It translates to CSARTSGSHRYNEQFF.